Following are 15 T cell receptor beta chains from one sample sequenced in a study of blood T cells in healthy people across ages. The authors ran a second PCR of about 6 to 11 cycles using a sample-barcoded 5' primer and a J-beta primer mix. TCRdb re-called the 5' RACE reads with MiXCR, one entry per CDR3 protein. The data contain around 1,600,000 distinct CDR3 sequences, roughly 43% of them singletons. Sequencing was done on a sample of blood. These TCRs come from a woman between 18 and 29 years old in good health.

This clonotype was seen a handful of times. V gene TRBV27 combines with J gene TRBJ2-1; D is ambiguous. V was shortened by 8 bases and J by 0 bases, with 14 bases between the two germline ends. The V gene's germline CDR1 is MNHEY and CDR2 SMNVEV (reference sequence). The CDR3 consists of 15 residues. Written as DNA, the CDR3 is TGTGCCAGCGCCACCGGCGTGAGCTCCTACAATGAGCAGTTCTTC. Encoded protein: CASATGVSSYNEQFF.

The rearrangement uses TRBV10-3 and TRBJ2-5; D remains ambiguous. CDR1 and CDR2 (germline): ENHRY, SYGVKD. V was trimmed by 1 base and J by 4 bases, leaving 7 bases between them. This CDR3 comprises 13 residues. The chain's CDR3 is CAISELWGETQYF. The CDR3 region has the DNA TGTGCCATCAGTGAGTTGTGGGGAGAGACCCAGTACTTC.

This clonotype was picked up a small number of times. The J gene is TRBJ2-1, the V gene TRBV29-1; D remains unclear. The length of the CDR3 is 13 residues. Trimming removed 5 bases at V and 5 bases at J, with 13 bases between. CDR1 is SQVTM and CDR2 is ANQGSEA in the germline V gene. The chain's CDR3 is CSVRRNHNNEQFF. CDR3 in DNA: TGCAGCGTTCGGCGAAACCACAACAATGAGCAGTTCTTC.

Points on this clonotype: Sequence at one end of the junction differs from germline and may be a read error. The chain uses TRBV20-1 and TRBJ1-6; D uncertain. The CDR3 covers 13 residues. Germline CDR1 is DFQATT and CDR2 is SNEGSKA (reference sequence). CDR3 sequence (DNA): TGCAGTGCTAGGGTCGGTCGAAACTCACCCCCCCACTTT. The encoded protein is CSARVGRNSPPHF.

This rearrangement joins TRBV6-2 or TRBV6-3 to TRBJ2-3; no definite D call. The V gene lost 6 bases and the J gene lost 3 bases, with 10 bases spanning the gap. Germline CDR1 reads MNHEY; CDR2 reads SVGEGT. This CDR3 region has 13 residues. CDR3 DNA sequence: TGTGCCAGCAGCTCAGAGTGGACAGATACGCAGTATTTT. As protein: CASSSEWTDTQYF.

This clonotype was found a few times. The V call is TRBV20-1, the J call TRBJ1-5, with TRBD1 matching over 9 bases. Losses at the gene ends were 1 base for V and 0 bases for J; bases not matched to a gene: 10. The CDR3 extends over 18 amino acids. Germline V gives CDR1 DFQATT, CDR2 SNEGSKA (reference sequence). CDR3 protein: CSARVPGTGRYSNQPQHF. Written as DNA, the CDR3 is TGCAGTGCTAGAGTACCCGGGACAGGGCGATATAGCAATCAGCCCCAGCATTTT.

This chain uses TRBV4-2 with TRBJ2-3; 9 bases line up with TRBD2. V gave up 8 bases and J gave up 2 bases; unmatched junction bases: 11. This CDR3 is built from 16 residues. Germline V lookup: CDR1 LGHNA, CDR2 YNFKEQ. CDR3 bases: TGTGCCAGCGCCGATTGGCGGGAGGGAACCACAGATACGCAGTATTTT. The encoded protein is CASADWREGTTDTQYF.

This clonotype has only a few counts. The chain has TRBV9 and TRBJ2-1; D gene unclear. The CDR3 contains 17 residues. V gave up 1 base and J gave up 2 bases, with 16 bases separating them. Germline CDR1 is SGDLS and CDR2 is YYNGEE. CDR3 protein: CASSVRSTTHPYNEQFF. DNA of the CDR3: TGTGCCAGCAGCGTACGTTCGACCACCCACCCCTACAATGAGCAGTTCTTC.

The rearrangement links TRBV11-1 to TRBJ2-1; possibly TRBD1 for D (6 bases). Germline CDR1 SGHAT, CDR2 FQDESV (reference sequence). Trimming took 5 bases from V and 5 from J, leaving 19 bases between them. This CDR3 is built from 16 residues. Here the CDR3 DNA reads TGTGCCAGCAGCCGACGGACGACAGGAGGCAACAATGAGCAGTTCTTC. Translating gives CASSRRTTGGNNEQFF.

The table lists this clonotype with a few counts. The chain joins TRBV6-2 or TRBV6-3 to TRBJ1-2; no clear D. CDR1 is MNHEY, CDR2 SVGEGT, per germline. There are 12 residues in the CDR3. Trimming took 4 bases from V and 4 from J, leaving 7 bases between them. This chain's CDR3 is CASSWQFYGYTF. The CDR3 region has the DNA TGTGCCAGCAGTTGGCAGTTCTATGGCTACACCTTC.

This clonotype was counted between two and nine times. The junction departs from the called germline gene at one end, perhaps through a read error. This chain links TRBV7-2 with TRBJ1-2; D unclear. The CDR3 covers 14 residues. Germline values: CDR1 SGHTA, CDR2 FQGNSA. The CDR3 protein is CASSLTYPDYGYTF. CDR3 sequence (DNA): TGTGCCAGCAGCTTGACTTATCCGGACTATGGCTACACTTTC.

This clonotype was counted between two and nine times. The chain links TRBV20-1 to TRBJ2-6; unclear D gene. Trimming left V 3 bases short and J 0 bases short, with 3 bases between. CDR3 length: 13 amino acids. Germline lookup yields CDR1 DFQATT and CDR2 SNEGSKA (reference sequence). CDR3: CSASHSGANVLTF. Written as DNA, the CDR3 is TGCAGTGCTAGCCACTCTGGGGCCAACGTCCTGACTTTC.

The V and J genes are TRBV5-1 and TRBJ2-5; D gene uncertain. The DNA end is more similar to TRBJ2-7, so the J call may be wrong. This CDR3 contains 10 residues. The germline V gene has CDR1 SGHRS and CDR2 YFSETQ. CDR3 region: CASRCYEQYF. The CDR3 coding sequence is TGCGCCAGCCGCTGCTACGAGCAGTACTTC.

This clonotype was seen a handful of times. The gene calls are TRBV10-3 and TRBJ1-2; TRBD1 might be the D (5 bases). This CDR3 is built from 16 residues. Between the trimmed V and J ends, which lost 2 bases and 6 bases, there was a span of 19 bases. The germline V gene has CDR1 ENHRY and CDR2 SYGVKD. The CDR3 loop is CAISEGELGRNHGYTF. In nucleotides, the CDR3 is TGTGCCATCAGTGAGGGTGAACTGGGGCGAAATCATGGCTACACCTTC.

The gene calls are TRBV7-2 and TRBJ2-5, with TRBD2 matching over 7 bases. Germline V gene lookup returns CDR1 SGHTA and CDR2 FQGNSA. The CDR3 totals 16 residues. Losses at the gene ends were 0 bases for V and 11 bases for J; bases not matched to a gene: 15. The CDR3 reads CASSLARLAENNEQYF. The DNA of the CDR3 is TGTGCCAGCAGCTTAGCGCGTCTAGCGGAAAACAATGAGCAGTACTTC.